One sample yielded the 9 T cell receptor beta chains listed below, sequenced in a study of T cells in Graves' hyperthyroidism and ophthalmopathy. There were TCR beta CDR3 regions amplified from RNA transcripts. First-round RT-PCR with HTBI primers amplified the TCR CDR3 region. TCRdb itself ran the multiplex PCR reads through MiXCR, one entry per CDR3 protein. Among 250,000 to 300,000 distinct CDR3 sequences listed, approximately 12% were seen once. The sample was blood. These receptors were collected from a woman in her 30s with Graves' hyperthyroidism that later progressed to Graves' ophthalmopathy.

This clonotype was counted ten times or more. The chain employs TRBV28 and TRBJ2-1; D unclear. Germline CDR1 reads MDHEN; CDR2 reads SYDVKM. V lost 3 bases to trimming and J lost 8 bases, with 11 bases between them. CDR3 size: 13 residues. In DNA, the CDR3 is TGTGCCAGCAGTTTCACTTCGGCCGATGAGCAGTTCTTC. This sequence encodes CASSFTSADEQFF.

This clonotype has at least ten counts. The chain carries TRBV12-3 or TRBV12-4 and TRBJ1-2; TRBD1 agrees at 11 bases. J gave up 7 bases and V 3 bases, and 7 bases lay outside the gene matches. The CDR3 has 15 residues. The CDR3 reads CASSFRDRGISGYTF. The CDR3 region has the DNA TGTGCCAGCAGTTTTCGGGACAGGGGGATAAGTGGCTACACCTTC.

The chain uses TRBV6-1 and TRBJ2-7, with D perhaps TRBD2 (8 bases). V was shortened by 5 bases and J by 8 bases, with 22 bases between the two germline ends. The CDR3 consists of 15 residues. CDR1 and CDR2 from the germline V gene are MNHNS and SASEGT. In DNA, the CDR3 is TGTGCCAGCAGTCTAACTAGCGGAGGACAGGCGCAGCAGTACTTC. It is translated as CASSLTSGGQAQQYF.

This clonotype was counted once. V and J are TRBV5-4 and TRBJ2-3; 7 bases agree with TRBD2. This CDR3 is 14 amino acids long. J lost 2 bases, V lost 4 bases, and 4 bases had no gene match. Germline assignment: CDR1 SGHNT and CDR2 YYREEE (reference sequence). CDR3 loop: CASSGAGDTDTQYF. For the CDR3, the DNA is TGTGCCAGCAGCGGGGCGGGAGACACAGATACGCAGTATTTT.

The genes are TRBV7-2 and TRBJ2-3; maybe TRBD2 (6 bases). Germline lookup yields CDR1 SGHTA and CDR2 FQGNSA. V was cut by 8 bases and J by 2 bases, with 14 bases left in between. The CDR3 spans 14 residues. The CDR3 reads CTSLKRDSTDTQYF. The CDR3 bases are TGTACCAGCCTGAAAAGGGACTCCACAGATACGCAGTATTTT.

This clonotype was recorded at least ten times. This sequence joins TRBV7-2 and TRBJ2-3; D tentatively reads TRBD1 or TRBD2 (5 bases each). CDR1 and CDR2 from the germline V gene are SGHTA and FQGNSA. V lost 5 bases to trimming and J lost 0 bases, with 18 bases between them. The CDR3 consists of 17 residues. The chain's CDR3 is CASSPRQLALSTDTQYF. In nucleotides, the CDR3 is TGTGCCAGCAGCCCCCGACAGCTAGCTCTAAGCACAGATACGCAGTATTTT.

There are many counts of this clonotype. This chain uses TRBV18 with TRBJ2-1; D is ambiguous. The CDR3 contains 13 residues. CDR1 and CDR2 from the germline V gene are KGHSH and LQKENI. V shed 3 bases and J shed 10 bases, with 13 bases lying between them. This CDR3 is CASSPLRRGEQFF. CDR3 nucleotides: TGTGCCAGCTCACCGCTACGACGAGGAGAGCAGTTCTTC.

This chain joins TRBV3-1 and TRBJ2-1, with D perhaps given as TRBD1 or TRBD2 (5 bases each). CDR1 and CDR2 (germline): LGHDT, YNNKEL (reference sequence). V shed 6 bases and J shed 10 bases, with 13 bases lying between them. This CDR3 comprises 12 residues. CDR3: CASRITGTEQFF. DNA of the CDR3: TGTGCCAGCAGGATTACCGGGACCGAGCAGTTCTTC.

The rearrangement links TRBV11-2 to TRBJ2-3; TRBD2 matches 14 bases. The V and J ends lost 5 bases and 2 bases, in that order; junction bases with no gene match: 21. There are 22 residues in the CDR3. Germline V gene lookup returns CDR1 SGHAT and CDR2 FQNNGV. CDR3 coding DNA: TGTGCCAGCAGCGGGGCCGGGACTAGCGGGAGCAGACTGCGCCCCATCACAGATACGCAGTATTTT. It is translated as CASSGAGTSGSRLRPITDTQYF.